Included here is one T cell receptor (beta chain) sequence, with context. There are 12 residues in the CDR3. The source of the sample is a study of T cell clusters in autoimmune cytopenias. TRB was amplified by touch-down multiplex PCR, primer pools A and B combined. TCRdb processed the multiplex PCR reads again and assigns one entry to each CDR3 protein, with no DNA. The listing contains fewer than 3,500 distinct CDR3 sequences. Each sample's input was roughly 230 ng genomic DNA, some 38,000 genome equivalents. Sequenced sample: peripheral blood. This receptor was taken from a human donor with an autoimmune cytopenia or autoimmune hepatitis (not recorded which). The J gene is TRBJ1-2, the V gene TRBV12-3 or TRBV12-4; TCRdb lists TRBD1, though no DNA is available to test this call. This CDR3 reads CATDSSRGGYTF.